The subject of this entry is one T cell receptor beta chain. This entry belongs to a study of STAT5B mutations in CD4+ large granular lymphocyte leukemia. The germline gives CDR1 SGHDN, CDR2 FVKESK. The germline V and J ends were trimmed by 5 bases and 9 bases, with 14 bases remaining between them. This CDR3 is 12 amino acids long. The protocol was immunoSEQ multiplex PCR, while the TCRdb copy is restricted to in-frame clones and leaves out a portion. The sample includes 31,000 or so clones, about 74% seen only once; the top ten take 0.29%. Specimen: CD4+ T cells from blood buffy coats. The V call is TRBV14, the J call TRBJ2-7; D perhaps matches TRBD1 (7 bases). The sequence derives from a human donor in good health. The CDR3 DNA follows: TGTGCCAGCAGCTTCCGACAGGGAGGGCAGTACTTC. This encodes CASSFRQGGQYF.